This T cell receptor beta chain appears in the sequencing data of a study of shared clonotypes between healthy human individuals (dated by TCRdb to between 2020 and 2021). Regarding the study in general: Two women and a few men aged 18 to 49 years were included in the cohort. For each donor, CD4 naive and CD4 memory were each given three plates, CD8 naive was given two plates, and CD8 memory was given one plate. To estimate repertoire size and how much clonotypes are shared between individuals, the study performed deep sequencing of blood TCR repertoires from a few healthy adults. To increase sequencing depth and limit assay-specific biases, different laboratories used diverse techniques to prepare libraries and sequence TCR repertoires. Leukapheresis yielded between about 0.9 and 8.9 billion PBMCs per donor. General study outcomes and caveats: Sharing across several donors was observed for around 5% of naive CD4, less than 4% of naive CD8, 2.3% of memory CD4, and about 0.4% of memory CD8 clonotypes. Larger estimated clonotype richness was generally found for naive subsets than for memory subsets. Even with the large sequencing depth, rarefaction of the sorted-subset datasets indicated that sequencing was incomplete. The genetic and exposure-history diversity represented was limited by the small number of donors. Based on pairwise subsampling, the degree of clonotype sharing among donors was expected to be affected by sequencing depth. Higher generation probabilities were observed for clonotypes shared by all four sorted-subset donors than for non-shared clonotypes. Sampling was restricted to blood, and TCR repertoires in tissue are likely to differ from TCR repertoires in blood.

Reading the germline V gene gives CDR1 SGHRS and CDR2 YFSETQ. The junction shows trimming of 3 bases on V and 6 bases on J, and the gene matches do not reach 5 bases of it. The CDR3, cysteine through phenylalanine, is 14 amino acids long. Left in the record is the CDR3 DNA by itself, 42 bases read in frame from the first base. The donors were healthy, HIV-negative adults who had no recently reported acute infections or vaccinations. Every donor was a Caucasian adult residing in Nashville, Tennessee, USA. CD4+ T cells were enriched through magnetic negative selection, after which naive cells were positively selected on CD45RA and the remaining negative fraction served as the memory subset. Blood was collected by leukapheresis, and PBMCs were isolated by Ficoll-Histopaque density gradient centrifugation and then cryopreserved in liquid nitrogen vapor phase. Analytical flow cytometry was used to check the purity and quantity of each magnetically sorted T cell population. Each sorted fraction had its genomic DNA isolated and then quantified by UV absorbance on a Nanodrop 2000c.

Using the deep immunoSEQ assay, multiplex PCR amplified TCR CDR3 regions from genomic DNA. Extracted genomic DNA from each cell subset was spread evenly across all wells of several immunoSEQ 96-well plates, with each plate serving as a replicate. For sorted subsets, roughly 200 ng of genomic DNA, equivalent to around 30,000 T cell genomes, went into each replicate PCR. Purified libraries were measured with a Qubit 3.0 fluorometer, size-checked on a Bioanalyzer 2100, and measured again with the KAPA Library Quantification kit. Each immunoSEQ 96-well plate was sequenced on its own single-read 150-cycle Illumina NextSeq 550 flow cell. In the paper's pipeline: Because only junctional sequences without quality scores were contained in the immunoSEQ output, filtering matching that applied to full-length reads could not be performed. To assign V/J genes and CDR3, sequences were annotated against IMGT germline references using PyIR, a Python wrapper for IgBLAST v1.9. Any read was removed if the V/J assignment was weak (E-value above 1e-6), the CDR3 was missing, or the read contained stop codons, out-of-frame junctions, or ambiguous translated residues. V3J clonotypes were defined as sequences sharing an identical inferred V gene, J gene, and CDR3 amino acid sequence. The percentage overlap between two repertoires was calculated by dividing the number of shared unique clonotypes by the size of the smaller repertoire. RTK rarefaction, the Chao1 estimator, and Recon v2.1 estimates of unobserved clonotypes were used to assess repertoire richness. Generation probabilities were computed with OLGA for all TCRbeta clonotypes obtained by the gDNA method from a few donors. TCRdb retrieved this table from immuneACCESS and kept in-frame rearrangements only. Not all clones are present; in checked studies, unresolved V genes account for under half, and no reason is known for the remainder. For V, J and clone size, that table is used; D and trimming come from the DNA. The sample table lists over 850,000 clones, more than 75% of them with a count of one. The ten largest clones capture about 0.52% of the sample.

Turning to this clone: Its recognized antigen is unknown. Base quality data are lacking; no much larger clone is found one base away.

The rearranged segments are TRBV5-1 and TRBJ2-5; 10 bases in the middle match TRBD2. This TCR derives from a man between 18 and 29 years old in good health. Some clones in this sample may be carry-over from other donors' samples. The source material was memory CD4+ T cells from PBMCs. Interpreted using the paper, the cell subset or site label stands for: CD45RA-negative fraction. Read as DNA, the sequence is TGCGCCAGCAGCTCCGGACTAGCGGAGAAGACCCAGTACTTC. It translates to CASSSGLAEKTQYF.